Listed here are 21 T cell receptor beta chains from one sample, sequenced in a study of shared clonotypes between healthy human individuals. Sequenced by immunoSEQ multiplex PCR; TCRdb stores in-frame clones only, minus some. Of some 240,000 clones in the sample, over 50% were seen once. Material: memory CD4+ T cells sorted from blood. Subset indicated: CD45RA-negative fraction. These receptor sequences come from a man younger than 40 in good health.

Of note for this clone: Other nucleotide sequences in the sample specify the same CDR3. The CDR3 sequence: CASSSPREQFF. The CDR3 region has the DNA TGTGCCAGCAGTTCCCCACGGGAGCAGTTCTTC. The gene calls are TRBV28 and TRBJ2-1; unclear D gene. Looked up from germline, CDR1 is MDHEN and CDR2 is SYDVKM. Trimming took off 4 bases at V and 10 bases at J, with 8 bases between the two ends. The CDR3 length is 11 residues.

The V call is TRBV18, the J call TRBJ2-1, with D perhaps TRBD1 (5 bases). V lost 3 bases and J lost 4, with 13 bases in between. Germline V gene data show CDR1 as KGHSH and CDR2 as LQKENI. The length of the CDR3 is 15 residues. The CDR3 region has the DNA TGTGCCAGCTCACCCGCGCAGGGCGAATACAATGAGCAGTTCTTC. Amino acid sequence: CASSPAQGEYNEQFF.

The genes are TRBV11-1 and TRBJ1-1, with a tentative D call TRBD1 (6 bases). Germline V gene lookup returns CDR1 SGHAT and CDR2 FQDESV (reference sequence). The CDR3 loop spans 14 amino acids. The V and J ends lost 5 bases and 0 bases respectively, with 10 bases between them. The CDR3 region is CASSLTGMNTEAFF. In nucleotides, the CDR3 is TGTGCCAGCAGCCTAACAGGGATGAACACTGAAGCTTTCTTT.

Comment on this clone: The identical CDR3 is also encoded by other nucleotide sequences in the sample. The rearrangement links TRBV18 to TRBJ2-7; TRBD2 agrees at 11 bases. The CDR3 extends over 16 amino acids. The junction had 6 bases not matched to a gene; V was cut back by 2 bases and J by 3 bases. Germline V gives CDR1 KGHSH, CDR2 LQKENI. The CDR3 here is CASSPAGTSGIYEQYF. CDR3 sequence (DNA): TGTGCCAGCTCACCAGCCGGGACTAGCGGTATCTACGAGCAGTACTTC.

The chain carries TRBV5-1 and TRBJ2-1; D may be TRBD1 (5 bases). CDR1 is SGHRS, CDR2 YFSETQ, per germline. The CDR3 is 16 residues long. The germline V and J ends were trimmed by 4 bases and 0 bases, with 14 bases remaining between them. Here the CDR3 reads CASSLDSLYSYNEQFF. CDR3 DNA sequence: TGCGCCAGCAGCCTAGACAGTTTGTACTCCTACAATGAGCAGTTCTTC.

This clone was counted a few times. This chain connects TRBV7-2 to TRBJ2-1; unclear D gene. CDR3 length: 14 amino acids. The ends were cut back, 1 base at V and 10 bases at J, with 14 bases in the middle. CDR1 is SGHTA, CDR2 FQGNSA, per germline. The CDR3 DNA reads as TGTGCCAGCAGCTTAGTCGGCGGCGCGACGGAGCAGTTCTTC. Amino acid sequence: CASSLVGGATEQFF.

The count of this clone is one. The V call is TRBV6-6, the J call TRBJ1-2, with D unclear. The V end lost 5 bases, the J end lost 7 bases, and 14 bases lay between the germline ends. The CDR3 is 13 amino acids. Germline assignment: CDR1 MNHNY and CDR2 SVGAGI (reference sequence). CDR3 sequence (DNA): TGTGCCAGCAGTCCTTGGCCTGGGAGTGGCTACACCTTC. Its protein is CASSPWPGSGYTF.

This rearrangement joins TRBV2 to TRBJ2-5; maybe TRBD2 (5 bases). CDR3 length: 13 amino acids. V lost 8 bases and J 5 bases, leaving 15 bases between the germline ends. CDR1 SNHLY and CDR2 FYNNEI come from the germline V gene. CDR3: CASGPRERETQYF. Here the CDR3 DNA reads TGTGCCAGCGGACCGCGCGAGCGGGAGACCCAGTACTTC.

J is TRBJ2-1 and V is TRBV10-1; D call uncertain. Trimming removed 6 bases at V and 9 bases at J, with 15 bases between. This CDR3 is 13 amino acids long. Germline loops: CDR1 WNHNN, CDR2 SYGVQD (reference sequence). The CDR3 DNA reads TGCGCCAGCAGCGGGCTAGGGCGATCTGAGCAGTTCTTC. Its protein product is CASSGLGRSEQFF.

This clone showed up just once. The chain links TRBV10-3 to TRBJ1-5; D is undetermined. The CDR3 totals 15 residues. V dropped 0 bases and J dropped 6 bases, with 12 bases sitting between them. Germline loops: CDR1 ENHRY, CDR2 SYGVKD. The CDR3 spells CAISESAGEGQPQHF. The CDR3 DNA reads as TGTGCCATCAGTGAGTCGGCTGGGGAAGGTCAGCCCCAGCATTTT.

The V and J genes are TRBV5-1 and TRBJ1-5; D is possibly TRBD1 (5 bases). The V end lost 4 bases, the J end lost 5 bases, and 13 bases lay between the germline ends. Germline V gene lookup returns CDR1 SGHRS and CDR2 YFSETQ. There are 14 residues in the CDR3. In DNA, the CDR3 is TGCGCCAGCAGCAGGGACGGGGGGTATCAGCCCCAGCATTTT. Amino acids: CASSRDGGYQPQHF.

The chain joins TRBV4-1 to TRBJ2-1; 8 bases agree with TRBD2. The CDR3 is 14 residues long. Germline V lookup: CDR1 MGHRA, CDR2 YSYEKL. The V gene end was trimmed by 4 bases and the J gene end by 8 bases; junction bases not matched to a gene: 7. DNA for the CDR3: TGCGCCAGCAGCCTAGCGGGGTCTCTTGATGAGCAGTTCTTC. Translation: CASSLAGSLDEQFF.

The chain uses TRBV7-2 and TRBJ2-1; possible D gene TRBD2, 5 bases. Germline CDR1 and CDR2: SGHTA and FQGNSA. The CDR3 sequence is 15 residues long. Trimming shortened V by 4 bases and J by 7 bases, and 17 bases separated the two germline ends. The CDR3 nucleotides read TGTGCCAGCAGCTCGCTAGCTTTGTTAAGGAATGAGCAGTTCTTC. It encodes CASSSLALLRNEQFF.

V gene TRBV6-1 combines with J gene TRBJ2-6, with TRBD1 as a possible D gene (5 bases). The V end was cut by 1 base, the J end by 0 bases, with 16 bases between. Per the germline V gene, CDR1 is MNHNS and CDR2 is SASEGT. CDR3 length: 19 residues. The chain's CDR3 is CASSEGRAGKFSGANVLTF. The CDR3 coding sequence is TGTGCCAGCAGTGAAGGTCGGGCAGGGAAATTCTCTGGGGCCAACGTCCTGACTTTC.

The chain has TRBV6-6 and TRBJ1-2, with D perhaps TRBD1 (6 bases). V lost 10 bases and J lost 3, with 12 bases in between. The CDR3 has 12 residues. Germline V gene lookup returns CDR1 MNHNY and CDR2 SVGAGI (reference sequence). The CDR3 spells CATEQGDYGYTF. The CDR3 region has the DNA TGTGCCACTGAACAGGGAGACTATGGCTACACCTTC.

This clone showed up just a few times. The genes are TRBV2 and TRBJ2-5, with D tentatively TRBD1 (6 bases). Per the germline V gene, CDR1 is SNHLY and CDR2 is FYNNEI. The CDR3 sequence is 12 residues long. The V end lost 6 bases, the J end lost 3 bases, and 8 bases lay between the germline ends. The CDR3 DNA reads TGTGCCAGCAGCCCAGGGGAAGAGACCCAGTACTTC. Protein sequence: CASSPGEETQYF.

This chain links TRBV6-5 with TRBJ2-2, with 11 bases lining up with TRBD1. This CDR3 comprises 15 residues. The germline CDR1 and CDR2 sequences are MNHEY and SVGAGI. The trim removed 7 bases at V and 3 bases at J, leaving 4 bases unmatched. As DNA, the CDR3 is TGTGCCAGCAAGCGGACAGGGGGCTACACCGGGGAGCTGTTTTTT. Protein: CASKRTGGYTGELFF.

V and J are TRBV28 and TRBJ2-7, with TRBD2 identical over 8 bases. CDR3 length: 14 residues. J was trimmed by 2 bases and V by 6 bases; bases with no gene match: 6. The germline V gene encodes CDR1 MDHEN and CDR2 SYDVKM. In DNA form, the CDR3 reads TGTGCCAGCAGAACGGCGGGGGGAGCCTACGAGCAGTACTTC. Amino acid sequence: CASRTAGGAYEQYF. Variable domain in full (rest from reference TRBV28 and TRBJ2-7): DVKVTQSSRYLVKRTGEKVFLECVQDMDHENMFWYRQDPGLGLRLIYFSYDVKMKEKGDIPEGYSVSREKKERFSLILESASTNQTSMYLCASRTAGGAYEQYFGPGTRLTVT.

Concerning this clone: Compared with germline, one end of the junction differs, possibly owing to a read error. The DNA of the CDR3 is TGTGCTAGCAGCTTCCTGGGGGGCACAGATACGCAGTATTTT. Translation gives CASSFLGGTDTQYF. The chain uses TRBV7-7 and TRBJ2-3; D could derive from TRBD1 or TRBD2 (5 bases each). This CDR3 is built from 14 residues. Germline V gene lookup returns CDR1 SSHAT and CDR2 FNYEAQ (reference sequence).

The rearrangement uses TRBV28 and TRBJ1-1; D call uncertain. V dropped 5 bases and J dropped 3 bases, with 13 bases sitting between them. The CDR3 runs to 14 residues. Germline lookup yields CDR1 MDHEN and CDR2 SYDVKM. CDR3 residues: CASSGGESYTEAFF. The CDR3 DNA is TGTGCCAGCAGTGGAGGAGAGTCGTACACTGAAGCTTTCTTT.

This clone was picked up a small number of times. The rearrangement uses TRBV2 and TRBJ1-1, with D hard to call. The CDR3 covers 14 residues. CDR1 is SNHLY and CDR2 is FYNNEI in the germline V gene. Trimming left V 5 bases short and J 3 bases short, with 13 bases between. The CDR3 is CASSTQAWDTEAFF. As DNA, the CDR3 is TGTGCCAGCAGTACCCAGGCCTGGGACACTGAAGCTTTCTTT. The full variable domain, its missing parts supplied by reference TRBV2 and TRBJ1-1, is EPEVTQTPSHQVTQMGQEVILRCVPISNHLYFYWYRQILGQKVEFLVSFYNNEISEKSEIFDDQFSVERPDGSNFTLKIRSTKLEDSAMYFCASSTQAWDTEAFFGQGTRLTVV.